This note documents a single T cell receptor (beta chain) sequence. Its target is unknown. The CDR3 consists of 15 residues. V was clipped by 1 base and J by 1 base, with 7 bases between them. Germline CDR1 reads MNHEY; CDR2 reads SMNVEV (reference sequence). This sample was included in a study of blood T cells in healthy people across ages. Study outcomes and limitations: There were more naive CD4+ cells and higher diversity in long-lived donors than in aged donors.

The use of a sample-barcoded 5' primer and a J-beta primer mix characterized a second PCR of roughly 6 to 11 cycles. Tagging of each cDNA molecule was performed by a template-switch adaptor with 12 random nucleotides. Every individual sample yielded 2.5 million or more paired-end reads (each containing CDR3). From the 5' RACE reads, TCRdb called clonotypes with MiXCR, one entry per CDR3 protein. The sample holds about 1.5 million distinct CDR3 sequences, about 42% seen once. The specimen sequenced was blood. This chain joins TRBV27 and TRBJ2-2; D is uncertain. This TCR was sampled from a woman between 18 and 30 years old in good health. CDR3 protein: CASSLWPGNTGELFF. Here the CDR3 DNA reads TGTGCCAGCAGTTTATGGCCAGGGAACACCGGGGAGCTGTTTTTT.